This T cell receptor (beta chain) stems from a study of blood T cells in healthy people across ages. The wider study: Capture via template switching afforded approximately one barcoded beta molecule per two T cells.

Turning to this clonotype: The antigen remains undetermined.

CDR3 size: 19 residues. The germline gives CDR1 LGHDT, CDR2 YNNKEL (reference sequence). J lost 4 bases, V lost 3 bases, and 16 bases had no gene match. Study conclusions and caveats: Naive and antigen-experienced cells could not be conclusively compared, given unsorted PBMCs.

Primed by a sample-barcoded 5' primer and a J-beta primer mix, a second PCR proceeded for about 6 to 12 cycles. TCRdb reprocessed the 5' RACE reads with MiXCR, giving one entry per CDR3 protein. The sample consists of hundreds of thousands of distinct CDR3 sequences, roughly 43% of them appearing once. The sequenced sample was blood. The TCR was taken from a man aged 25 to 45 in good health. The chain links TRBV3-1 to TRBJ2-3; 10 positions match TRBD1. For the CDR3, the DNA is TGTGCCAGCAGCCATTACCCTTTTCCGGGACAGGGGAACGCAGATACGCAGTATTTT. Its protein is CASSHYPFPGQGNADTQYF.